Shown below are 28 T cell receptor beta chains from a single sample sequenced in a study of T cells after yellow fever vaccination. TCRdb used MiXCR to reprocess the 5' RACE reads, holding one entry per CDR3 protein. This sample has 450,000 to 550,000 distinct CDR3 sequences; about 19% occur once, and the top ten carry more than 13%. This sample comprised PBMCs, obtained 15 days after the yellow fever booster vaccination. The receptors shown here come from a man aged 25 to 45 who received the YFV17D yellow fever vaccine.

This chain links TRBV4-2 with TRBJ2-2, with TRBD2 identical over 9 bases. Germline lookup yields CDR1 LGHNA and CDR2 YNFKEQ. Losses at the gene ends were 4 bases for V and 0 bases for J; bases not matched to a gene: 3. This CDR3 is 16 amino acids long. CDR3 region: CASSPGLAPNTGELFF. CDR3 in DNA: TGTGCCAGCAGCCCTGGACTAGCGCCGAACACCGGGGAGCTGTTTTTT.

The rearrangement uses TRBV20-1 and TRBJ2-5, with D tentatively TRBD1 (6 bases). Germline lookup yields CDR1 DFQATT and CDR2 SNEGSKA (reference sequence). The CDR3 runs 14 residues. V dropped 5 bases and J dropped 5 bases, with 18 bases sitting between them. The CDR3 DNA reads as TGCAGTGCTTCGAGTAGGGGGTCGGTCGAGACCCAGTACTTC. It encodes CSASSRGSVETQYF.

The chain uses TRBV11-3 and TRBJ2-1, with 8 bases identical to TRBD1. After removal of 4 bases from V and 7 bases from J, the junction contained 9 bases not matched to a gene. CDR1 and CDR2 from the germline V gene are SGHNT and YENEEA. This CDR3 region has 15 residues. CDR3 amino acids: CASSSRQGPENEQFF. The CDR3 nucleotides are TGTGCCAGCAGCTCCAGACAGGGGCCGGAGAATGAGCAGTTCTTC. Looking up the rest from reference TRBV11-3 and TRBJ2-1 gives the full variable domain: EAGVVQSPRYKIIEKKQPVAFWCNPISGHNTLYWYLQNLGQGPELLIRYENEEAVDDSQLPKDRFSAERLKGVDSTLKIQPAELGDSAVYLCASSSRQGPENEQFFGPGTRLTVL.

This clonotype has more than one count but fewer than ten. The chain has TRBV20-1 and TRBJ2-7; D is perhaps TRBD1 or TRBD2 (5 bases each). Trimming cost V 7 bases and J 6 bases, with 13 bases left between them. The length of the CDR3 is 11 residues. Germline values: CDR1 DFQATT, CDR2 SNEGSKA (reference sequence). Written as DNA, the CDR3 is TGCAGTGGGTCGGGGCCTGGCGAGCAGTACTTC. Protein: CSGSGPGEQYF.

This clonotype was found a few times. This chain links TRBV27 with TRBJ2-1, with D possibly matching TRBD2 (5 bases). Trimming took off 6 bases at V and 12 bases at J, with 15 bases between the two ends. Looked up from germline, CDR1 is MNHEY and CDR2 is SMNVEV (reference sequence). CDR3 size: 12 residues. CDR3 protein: CASSATGGSQFF. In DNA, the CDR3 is TGTGCCAGCAGCGCCACGGGCGGGTCGCAGTTCTTC.

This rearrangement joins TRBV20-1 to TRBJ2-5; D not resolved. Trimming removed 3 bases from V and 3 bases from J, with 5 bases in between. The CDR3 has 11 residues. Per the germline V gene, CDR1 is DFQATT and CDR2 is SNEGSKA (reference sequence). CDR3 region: CSASPKETQYF. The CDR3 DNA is TGCAGTGCTAGTCCGAAAGAGACCCAGTACTTC.

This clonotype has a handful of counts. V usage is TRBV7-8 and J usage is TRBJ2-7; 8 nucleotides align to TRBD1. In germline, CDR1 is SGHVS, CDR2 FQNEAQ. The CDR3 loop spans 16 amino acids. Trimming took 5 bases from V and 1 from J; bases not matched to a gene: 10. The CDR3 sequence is CASSLLTGGRSYEQYF. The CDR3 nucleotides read TGTGCCAGCAGCCTCCTCACAGGGGGAAGGTCCTACGAGCAGTACTTC.

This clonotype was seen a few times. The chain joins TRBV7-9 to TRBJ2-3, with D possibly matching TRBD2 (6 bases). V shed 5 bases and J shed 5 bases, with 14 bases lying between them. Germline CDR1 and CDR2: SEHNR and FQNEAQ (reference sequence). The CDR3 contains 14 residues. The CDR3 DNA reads TGTGCCAGCAGCCAACTAGGAGCGGGAGATACGCAGTATTTT. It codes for CASSQLGAGDTQYF.

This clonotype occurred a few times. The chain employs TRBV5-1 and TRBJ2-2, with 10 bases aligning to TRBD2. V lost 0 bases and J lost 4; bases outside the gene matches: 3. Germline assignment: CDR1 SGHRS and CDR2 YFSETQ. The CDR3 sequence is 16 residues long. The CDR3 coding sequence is TGCGCCAGCAGCTTGGCCCTAGCGGGGGCCACCGGGGAGCTGTTTTTT. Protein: CASSLALAGATGELFF.

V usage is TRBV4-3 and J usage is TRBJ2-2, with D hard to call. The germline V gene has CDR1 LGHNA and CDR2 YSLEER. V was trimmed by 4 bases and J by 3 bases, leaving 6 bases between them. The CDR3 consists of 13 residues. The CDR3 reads CASSLPDTGELFF. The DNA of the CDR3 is TGCGCCAGCAGCCTTCCGGACACCGGGGAGCTGTTTTTT.

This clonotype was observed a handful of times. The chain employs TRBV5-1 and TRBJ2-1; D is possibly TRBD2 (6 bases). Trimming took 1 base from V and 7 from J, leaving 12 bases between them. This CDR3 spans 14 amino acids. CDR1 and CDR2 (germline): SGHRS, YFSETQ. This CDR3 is CASSLTGGANEQFF. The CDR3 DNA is TGCGCCAGCAGCTTGACAGGCGGGGCTAATGAGCAGTTCTTC.

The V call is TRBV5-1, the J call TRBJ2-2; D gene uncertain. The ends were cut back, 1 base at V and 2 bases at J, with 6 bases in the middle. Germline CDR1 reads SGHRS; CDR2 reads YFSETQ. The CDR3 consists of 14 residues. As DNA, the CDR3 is TGCGCCAGCAGCTTGAAAAGTAACACCGGGGAGCTGTTTTTT. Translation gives CASSLKSNTGELFF.

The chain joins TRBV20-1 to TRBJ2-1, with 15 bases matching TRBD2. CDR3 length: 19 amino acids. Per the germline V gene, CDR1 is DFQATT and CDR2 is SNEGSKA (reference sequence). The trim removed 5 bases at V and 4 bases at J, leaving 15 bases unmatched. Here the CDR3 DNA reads TGCAGTGCTGGAAAATCGTGGACTAGCGGGAGGGCCGATTACAATGAGCAGTTCTTC. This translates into CSAGKSWTSGRADYNEQFF.

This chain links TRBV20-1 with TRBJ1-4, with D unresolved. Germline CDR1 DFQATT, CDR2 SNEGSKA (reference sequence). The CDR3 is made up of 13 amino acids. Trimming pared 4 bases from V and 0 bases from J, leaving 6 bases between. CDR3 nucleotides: TGCAGTGCTACCAAACCAACTAATGAAAAACTGTTTTTT. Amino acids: CSATKPTNEKLFF.

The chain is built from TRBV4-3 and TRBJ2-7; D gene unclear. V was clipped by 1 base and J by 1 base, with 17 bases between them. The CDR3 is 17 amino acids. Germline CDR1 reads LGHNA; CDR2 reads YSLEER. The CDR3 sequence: CASSQARSTLISYEQYF. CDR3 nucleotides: TGCGCCAGCAGCCAAGCCCGATCGACACTCATATCCTACGAGCAGTACTTC.

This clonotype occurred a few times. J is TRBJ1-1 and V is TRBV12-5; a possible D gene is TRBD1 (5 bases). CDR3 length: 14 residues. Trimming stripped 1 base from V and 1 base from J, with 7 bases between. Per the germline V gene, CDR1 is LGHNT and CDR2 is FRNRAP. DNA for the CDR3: TGTGCTAGTGGTTTGGGACAGCCGAACACTGAAGCTTTCTTT. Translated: CASGLGQPNTEAFF. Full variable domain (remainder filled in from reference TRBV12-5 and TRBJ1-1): DARVTQTPRHKVTEMGQEVTMRCQPILGHNTVFWYRQTMMQGLELLAYFRNRAPLDDSGMPKDRFSAEMPDATLATLKIQPSEPRDSAVYFCASGLGQPNTEAFFGQGTRLTVV.

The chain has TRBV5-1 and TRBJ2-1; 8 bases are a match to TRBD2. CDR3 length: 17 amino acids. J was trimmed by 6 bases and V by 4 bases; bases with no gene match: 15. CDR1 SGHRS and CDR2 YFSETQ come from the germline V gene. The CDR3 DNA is TGCGCCAGCAGCCCGGATTCCCCGGGACTAGGCGGCAATGAGCAGTTCTTC. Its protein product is CASSPDSPGLGGNEQFF.

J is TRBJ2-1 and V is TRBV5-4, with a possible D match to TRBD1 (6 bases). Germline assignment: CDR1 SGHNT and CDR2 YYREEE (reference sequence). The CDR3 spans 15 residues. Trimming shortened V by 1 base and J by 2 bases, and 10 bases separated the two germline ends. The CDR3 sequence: CASSLLQGTYNEQFF. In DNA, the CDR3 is TGTGCCAGCAGCTTGTTACAGGGAACCTACAATGAGCAGTTCTTC.

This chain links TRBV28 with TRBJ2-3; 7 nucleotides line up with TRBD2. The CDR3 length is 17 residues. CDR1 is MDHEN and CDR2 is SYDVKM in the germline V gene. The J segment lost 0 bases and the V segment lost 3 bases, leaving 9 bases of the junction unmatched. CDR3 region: CASSFTWTSPSTDTQYF. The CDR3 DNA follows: TGTGCCAGCAGTTTTACCTGGACTAGTCCCAGCACAGATACGCAGTATTTT.

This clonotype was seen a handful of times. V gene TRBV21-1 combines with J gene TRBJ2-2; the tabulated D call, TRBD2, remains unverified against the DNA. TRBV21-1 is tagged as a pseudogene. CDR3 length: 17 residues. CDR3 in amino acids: CASSKVGRPDRPGELFF. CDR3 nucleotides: TGTGCCAGCAGCAAAGTCGGAAGGCCCGACAGGCCCGGGGAGCTGTTTTTT.

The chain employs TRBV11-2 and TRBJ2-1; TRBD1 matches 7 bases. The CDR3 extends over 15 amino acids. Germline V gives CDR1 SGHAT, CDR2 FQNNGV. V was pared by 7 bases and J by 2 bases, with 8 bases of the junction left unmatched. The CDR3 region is CASTTGTEAYNEQFF. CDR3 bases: TGTGCCAGCACCACCGGGACAGAGGCCTACAATGAGCAGTTCTTC.

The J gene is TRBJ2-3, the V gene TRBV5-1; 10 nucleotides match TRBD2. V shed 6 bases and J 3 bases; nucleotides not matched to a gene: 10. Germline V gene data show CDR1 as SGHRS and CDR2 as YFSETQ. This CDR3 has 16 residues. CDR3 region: CASKSRAGGPTDTQYF. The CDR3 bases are TGCGCCAGCAAGTCAAGAGCGGGAGGGCCGACAGATACGCAGTATTTT.

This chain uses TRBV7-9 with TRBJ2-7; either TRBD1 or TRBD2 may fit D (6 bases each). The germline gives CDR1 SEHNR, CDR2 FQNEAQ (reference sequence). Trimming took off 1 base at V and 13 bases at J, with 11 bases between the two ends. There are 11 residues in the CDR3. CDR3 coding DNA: TGTGCCAGCAGCTTAGAGGGGGGTCATTACTTC. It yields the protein CASSLEGGHYF.

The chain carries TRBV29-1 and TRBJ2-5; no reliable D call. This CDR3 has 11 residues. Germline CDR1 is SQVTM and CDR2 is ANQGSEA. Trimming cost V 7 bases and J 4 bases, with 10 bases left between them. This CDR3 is CSGSPIETQYF. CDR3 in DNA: TGCAGCGGATCTCCGATAGAGACCCAGTACTTC. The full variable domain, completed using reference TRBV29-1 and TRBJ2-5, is SAVISQKPSRDICQRGTSLTIQCQVDSQVTMMFWYRQQPGQSLTLIATANQGSEATYESGFVIDKFPISRPNLTFSTLTVSNMSPEDSSIYLCSGSPIETQYFGPGTRLLVL.

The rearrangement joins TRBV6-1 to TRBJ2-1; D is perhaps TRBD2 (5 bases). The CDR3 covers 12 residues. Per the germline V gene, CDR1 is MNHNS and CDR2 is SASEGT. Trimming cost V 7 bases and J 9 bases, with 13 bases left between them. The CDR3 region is CASTDVGSEQFF. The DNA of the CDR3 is TGTGCCAGCACCGACGTGGGGAGTGAGCAGTTCTTC.

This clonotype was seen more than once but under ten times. The CDR3 protein is CSARRTSSGETQYF. DNA of the CDR3: TGCAGTGCTAGAAGGACTAGTTCAGGAGAGACCCAGTACTTC. The chain recombines TRBV20-1 with TRBJ2-5; 7 nucleotides line up with TRBD2. CDR3 length: 14 residues. Germline assignment: CDR1 DFQATT and CDR2 SNEGSKA (reference sequence). Trimming at V came to 2 bases and at J to 4 bases, leaving 7 bases not matched to a gene.

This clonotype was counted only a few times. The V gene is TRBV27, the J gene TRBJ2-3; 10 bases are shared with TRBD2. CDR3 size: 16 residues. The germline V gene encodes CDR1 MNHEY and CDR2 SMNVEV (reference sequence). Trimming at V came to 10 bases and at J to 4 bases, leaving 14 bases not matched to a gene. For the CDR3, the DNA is TGTGCCACCACCCGGCTAGCGGGAGTGGGCGCAGATACGCAGTATTTT. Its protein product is CATTRLAGVGADTQYF.

The CDR3 loop is CASSTTGLGTDTQYF. The CDR3 nucleotides read TGTGCCAGCAGCACTACGGGACTTGGCACAGATACGCAGTATTTT. V usage is TRBV5-4 and J usage is TRBJ2-3; possible D gene TRBD2, 6 bases. This CDR3 spans 15 amino acids. CDR1 is SGHNT and CDR2 is YYREEE in the germline V gene (reference sequence). V shed 4 bases and J shed 1 base, with 13 bases lying between them.